Sequencing of this T cell receptor beta chain was carried out in a study of Ad26.COV2.S vaccination and SARS-CoV-2 variants (dated by TCRdb to about 2021). Background for the entire study: TCRbeta repertoire sequencing served as the tool for gauging how specific and how broad the SARS-CoV-2-reactive T cell receptors were following Ad26.COV2.S vaccination. The TCR-sequenced set comprised approximately 32 samples: around 20 Ad26.COV2.S vaccine recipients, 5 placebo recipients and 8 SARS-CoV-2 convalescent individuals.

Study-wide conclusions, independent of this receptor: Higher spike-specific TCR breadth was observed in Ad26.COV2.S recipients than in placebo recipients (P = 0.0014). The authors noted that the TCR breadth and depth analyses may have underestimated total T cell responses. Comparable non-spike TCR breadth was observed between vaccine and placebo recipients, consistent with only spike being contained in the vaccine. After vaccination, substantial breadth of spike-specific CD8+ and CD4+ T cell responses was reported.

The immunoSEQ Assay was the method used to sequence TCRbeta CDR3 regions. After extraction, genomic DNA underwent amplification by bias-controlled multiplex PCR, followed by high-throughput sequencing. On the study's bioinformatics: To quantify the absolute abundance of every unique TCRbeta CDR3 region, sequences were collapsed and filtered. T cell fraction was estimated by normalization of TCRbeta template counts to usable DNA, with usable DNA being measured through amplification of reference genes present in all nucleated cells. Repertoire TCRs were annotated as SARS-CoV-2-specific when V gene, CDR3 amino acid sequence and J gene were exactly matched to a known reactive TCR set. MIRA supplied the reference SARS-CoV-2 TCR set, which was filtered for enrichment in COVID-19-positive ImmuneCODE repertoires so that public or cross-reactive TCRs were removed. Using the MIRA antigens, annotated TCRs were further analysed by specific ORF or by position within an ORF. Depth was the summed frequency of annotated unique rearrangements, while breadth was defined as annotated unique rearrangements over total unique productive rearrangements. Group comparisons of TCR breadth used two-sided Wilcoxon rank-sum tests. TCRdb took over this immuneACCESS table, retaining in-frame rearrangements with V and J assigned. Such tables are incomplete; in checked studies, under half of the missing clones stem from an unresolved V gene, and the remainder is unexplained. The V and J calls and clone size are taken from that table; D and trimming were inferred from the DNA. For this sample there are 180,000 or so clones; approximately 90% appear just once. The top ten constitute about 5.9% of the sample.

This clone was counted between two and nine times. It has no known antigen specificity. Per-base qualities were not stored, and no clone one base away is much larger. Taken from the germline V gene, the CDR1 and CDR2 loops are SQVTM and ANQGSEA. The CDR3 holds 12 amino acids from the cysteine to the phenylalanine. This entry keeps only the CDR3 DNA: 36 bases, framed from base 1. Unmatched junction bases come to 14, with V trimmed by 7 bases and J by 12 bases. Read against the paper, the sample's time point label means: individuals recovered from natural SARS-CoV-2 infection. The sequence is built from TRBV29-1 and TRBJ1-1, and TRBD1 matches 7 of the central bases. This sample comprised peripheral blood, obtained after recovery from COVID-19. This TCR was sampled from a human donor who had recovered from COVID-19. The CDR3 region reads CSGSSSGGITFF. The sequence in DNA is TGCAGCGGCTCATCCTCAGGGGGAATAACTTTCTTT.